This TCR beta chain came from a study of OX40 agonist ivuxolimab in advanced cancers. As for the study in general: Earlier anti-PD-1, anti-PD-L1 or anti-CTLA-4 therapy was permitted; about 44% had received some.

The CDR3 runs 15 residues. Germline V gives CDR1 GTSNPN, CDR2 SVGIG (reference sequence). Trimming stripped 7 bases from V and 3 bases from J, with 18 bases between. The repertoire was sequenced with immunoSEQ multiplex PCR; TCRdb's copy has only in-frame clones and lacks some. This sample carries about 46,000 clones, less than 90% of them seen once, and the ten largest clones take about 50%. In regard to this clone: The antigen is not known.

Study-level findings and limits: Expanded peripheral T cell antigen specificity was not determined.

The sequenced sample was CD4+ or CD8+ T cells sorted from blood, obtained in a trial of the OX40 agonist ivuxolimab. The chain is built from TRBV30 and TRBJ2-2; weak D call: TRBD2 (6 bases). The receptor comes from an adult with an advanced solid tumor such as melanoma, head and neck, liver or kidney cancer. The CDR3 region is CAFPRGGGYTGELFF. CDR3 in DNA: TGTGCCTTCCCAAGGGGAGGAGGATACACCGGGGAGCTGTTTTTT.